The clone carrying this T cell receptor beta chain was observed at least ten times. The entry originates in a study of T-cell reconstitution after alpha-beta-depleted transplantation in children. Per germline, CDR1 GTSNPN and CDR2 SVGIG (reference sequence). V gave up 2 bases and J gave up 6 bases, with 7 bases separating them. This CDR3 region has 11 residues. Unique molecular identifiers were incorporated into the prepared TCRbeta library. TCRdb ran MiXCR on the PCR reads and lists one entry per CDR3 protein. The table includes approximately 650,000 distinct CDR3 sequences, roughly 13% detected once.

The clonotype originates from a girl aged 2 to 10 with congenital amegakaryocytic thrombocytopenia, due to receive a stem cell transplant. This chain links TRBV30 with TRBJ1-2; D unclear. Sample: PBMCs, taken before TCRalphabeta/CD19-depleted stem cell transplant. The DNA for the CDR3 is TGTGCCTGGAGTAGGACGGATGGCTACACCTTC. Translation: CAWSRTDGYTF.